The rows below give T cell receptor beta chains drawn from one sample of a study of CD8 T cells in Susac syndrome. A single record per CDR3 protein comes from TCRdb applying MiXCR to the immunoSEQ multiplex PCR reads. The sample has 150,000 to 200,000 distinct CDR3 sequences, 93% seen once. Sequenced: CD4+ T cells from PBMCs. The receptors originated from a human donor in good health. The CDR3 runs from the conserved cysteine through the conserved F or W. The order of the fields is D gene, J gene, V gene, clone size, CDR3 DNA, CDR3 protein. The D gene is left open where the match is weak. Size tells how often a clone was seen (once, few, many) or the class of an expanded clone, and some rows leave it out.

d_gene: -
j_gene: TRBJ1-6
v_gene: TRBV5-1
abundance: -
CDR3nt: TGCGCCAGCAGCTTGGGCAGGGACTCACCCCTCCACTTT
CDR3aa: CASSLGRDSPLHF

d_gene: TRBD2
j_gene: TRBJ2-4
v_gene: TRBV6-2/TRBV6-3
abundance: -
CDR3nt: TGTGCCAGCACCCATCCGGGGGGATCCAAAAACATTCAGTACTTC
CDR3aa: CASTHPGGSKNIQYF

d_gene: TRBD1
j_gene: TRBJ1-4
v_gene: TRBV9
abundance: -
CDR3nt: TGTGCCAGCAGCGTAGCGGCCCCGGGACAGGGGGCCTATGGTGAAAAACTGTTTTTT
CDR3aa: CASSVAAPGQGAYGEKLFF

d_gene: -
j_gene: TRBJ2-1
v_gene: TRBV12-3/TRBV12-4
abundance: -
CDR3nt: TGTGCCAGCCGGGGAGGAAACAGCAATGAGCAGTTCTTC
CDR3aa: CASRGGNSNEQFF

d_gene: TRBD2
j_gene: TRBJ2-1
v_gene: TRBV7-2
abundance: -
CDR3nt: TGTGCCAGCAGCCCGGGACTAGCGAGCTACAATGAGCAGTTCTTC
CDR3aa: CASSPGLASYNEQFF

d_gene: -
j_gene: TRBJ2-2
v_gene: TRBV7-6
abundance: -
CDR3nt: TGTGCCAGCAGCTTCTCCCCGGACAGAAACACCGGGGAGCTGTTTTTT
CDR3aa: CASSFSPDRNTGELFF

d_gene: -
j_gene: TRBJ2-6
v_gene: TRBV28
abundance: -
CDR3nt: TGTGCCAGCAGTTTAGGTAGCTCTGGGGCCAACGTCCTGACTTTC
CDR3aa: CASSLGSSGANVLTF

d_gene: -
j_gene: TRBJ1-2
v_gene: TRBV29-1
abundance: -
CDR3nt: TGCAGCGTCTTGGTTACGGGATCTGGCTACACCTTC
CDR3aa: CSVLVTGSGYTF

d_gene: -
j_gene: TRBJ2-7
v_gene: TRBV7-8
abundance: few
CDR3nt: TGTGCCAGCAGCATAAATCTCGGGGACGAGCAGTACTTC
CDR3aa: CASSINLGDEQYF

d_gene: TRBD1
j_gene: TRBJ2-1
v_gene: TRBV7-9
abundance: -
CDR3nt: TGTGCCAGCAGCTTATGGGACAGGGGAGGCAATGAGCAGTTCTTC
CDR3aa: CASSLWDRGGNEQFF

d_gene: -
j_gene: TRBJ1-2
v_gene: TRBV3-1
abundance: -
CDR3nt: TGTGCCAGCAGCCTTTCTTGGGGAAACGGCTACACCTTC
CDR3aa: CASSLSWGNGYTF

d_gene: TRBD2
j_gene: TRBJ2-7
v_gene: TRBV6-1
abundance: -
CDR3nt: TGTGCCAGCAGCTTCGGACTAGCGGGGGGTTCCTACGAGCAGTACTTC
CDR3aa: CASSFGLAGGSYEQYF

d_gene: TRBD1
j_gene: TRBJ2-6
v_gene: TRBV5-1
abundance: -
CDR3nt: TGCGCCAGCAGCGATCAGGGGGCGGCTGGGGCCAACGTCCTGACTTTC
CDR3aa: CASSDQGAAGANVLTF

d_gene: -
j_gene: TRBJ2-4
v_gene: TRBV19
abundance: -
CDR3nt: TGTGCCAGTAGTGAAGGGTTGGACAAAAACATTCAGTACTTC
CDR3aa: CASSEGLDKNIQYF

d_gene: TRBD1
j_gene: TRBJ1-5
v_gene: TRBV3-1
abundance: -
CDR3nt: TGTGCCAGCAGCCCTGACAGGGTTAGTCAGCCCCAGCATTTT
CDR3aa: CASSPDRVSQPQHF

d_gene: -
j_gene: TRBJ2-4
v_gene: TRBV5-1
abundance: -
CDR3nt: TGCGCCAGCAGCTTGGATTCTGGAGCCAAAAACATTCAGTACTTC
CDR3aa: CASSLDSGAKNIQYF

d_gene: -
j_gene: TRBJ2-7
v_gene: TRBV27
abundance: -
CDR3nt: TGTGCCAGCAGTCCCGGGACAAGAACCTACGAGCAGTACTTC
CDR3aa: CASSPGTRTYEQYF

d_gene: TRBD2
j_gene: TRBJ2-7
v_gene: TRBV3-1
abundance: -
CDR3nt: TGTGCCAGCAGCCAGGGGGTAAGCGGGGGGGCCTACGAGCAGTACTTC
CDR3aa: CASSQGVSGGAYEQYF

d_gene: TRBD2
j_gene: TRBJ2-1
v_gene: TRBV6-5
abundance: -
CDR3nt: TGTGCCAGCAGTTACTCCTCCACGACTAGCGGGGGGGGATCAAATGAGCAGTTCTTC
CDR3aa: CASSYSSTTSGGGSNEQFF

d_gene: -
j_gene: TRBJ1-5
v_gene: TRBV5-1
abundance: -
CDR3nt: TGCGCCAGCAGCTTCGACAACAATCAGCCCCAGCATTTT
CDR3aa: CASSFDNNQPQHF

d_gene: -
j_gene: TRBJ2-7
v_gene: TRBV20-1
abundance: -
CDR3nt: TGCAGTGCTTGGGCGCTCAGCCACTACTACGAGCAGTACTTC
CDR3aa: CSAWALSHYYEQYF

d_gene: TRBD1
j_gene: TRBJ1-5
v_gene: TRBV7-2
abundance: once
CDR3nt: TGTGCCAGCAGCTTAAGTGGGACAGCTAATCAGCCCCAGCATTTT
CDR3aa: CASSLSGTANQPQHF

d_gene: -
j_gene: TRBJ2-2
v_gene: TRBV7-8
abundance: -
CDR3nt: TGTGCCAGCAGCTTAGTAGACGCCGTAACCGGGGAGCTGTTTTTT
CDR3aa: CASSLVDAVTGELFF

d_gene: TRBD1
j_gene: TRBJ1-2
v_gene: TRBV7-8
abundance: -
CDR3nt: TGTGCCAGCAGCTCCGGGACAGGCGGCTACACCTTC
CDR3aa: CASSSGTGGYTF

d_gene: -
j_gene: TRBJ1-2
v_gene: TRBV29-1
abundance: once
CDR3nt: TGCAGCGTTGGAGTGGATGTGGGGTATGGCTACACCTTC
CDR3aa: CSVGVDVGYGYTF

d_gene: -
j_gene: TRBJ1-2
v_gene: TRBV5-1
abundance: -
CDR3nt: TGCGCCAGCAGCCAGGAGGCCTATGGCTACACCTTC
CDR3aa: CASSQEAYGYTF

d_gene: TRBD2
j_gene: TRBJ2-1
v_gene: TRBV20-1
abundance: -
CDR3nt: TGCAGTGCTGGGCCGGCAAGCGGGGGGTACAATGAGCAGTTCTTC
CDR3aa: CSAGPASGGYNEQFF

d_gene: -
j_gene: TRBJ2-7
v_gene: TRBV20-1
abundance: once
CDR3nt: TGCAGTGCTAGTCCTCCCCGACGGGGGAGCTACGAGCAGTACTTC
CDR3aa: CSASPPRRGSYEQYF

d_gene: -
j_gene: TRBJ2-7
v_gene: TRBV29-1
abundance: -
CDR3nt: TGCAGCGTTGAGCGGGCAACCGCGGGCGAGCAGTACTTC
CDR3aa: CSVERATAGEQYF

d_gene: -
j_gene: TRBJ2-1
v_gene: TRBV27
abundance: -
CDR3nt: TGTGCCAGCAGTTTAAATAACCCCTCCTACAATGAGCAGTTCTTC
CDR3aa: CASSLNNPSYNEQFF

d_gene: TRBD1
j_gene: TRBJ1-1
v_gene: TRBV3-1
abundance: -
CDR3nt: TGTGCCAGCAGCAAACTCACAGGGGGCACTGAAGCTTTCTTT
CDR3aa: CASSKLTGGTEAFF

d_gene: TRBD1
j_gene: TRBJ1-2
v_gene: TRBV30
abundance: -
CDR3nt: TGTGCCGGTACAGGGGGTTACGGCTACACCTTC
CDR3aa: CAGTGGYGYTF

d_gene: TRBD1
j_gene: TRBJ1-1
v_gene: TRBV12-3/TRBV12-4
abundance: -
CDR3nt: TGTGCCTCAATTGGACAGGTGGCTGAAGCTTTCTTT
CDR3aa: CASIGQVAEAFF

d_gene: TRBD1
j_gene: TRBJ2-5
v_gene: TRBV19
abundance: -
CDR3nt: TGTGCCAGTAGTTCTGGACAGGGGGGATGGGAGACCCAGTACTTC
CDR3aa: CASSSGQGGWETQYF

d_gene: -
j_gene: TRBJ2-6
v_gene: TRBV4-2
abundance: -
CDR3nt: TGTGCCAGCAGCCAAGATCTAAAGACAGTCCCGCGGGCCAACGTCCTGACTTTC
CDR3aa: CASSQDLKTVPRANVLTF

d_gene: -
j_gene: TRBJ2-1
v_gene: TRBV29-1
abundance: -
CDR3nt: TGCAGCGTTGAGGTGACAGAGCACAATGAGCAGTTCTTC
CDR3aa: CSVEVTEHNEQFF

d_gene: TRBD1
j_gene: TRBJ1-3
v_gene: TRBV29-1
abundance: once
CDR3nt: TGCAGCGTTTCGTTGGGACAGGGCGGCTCTGGAAACACCATATATTTT
CDR3aa: CSVSLGQGGSGNTIYF